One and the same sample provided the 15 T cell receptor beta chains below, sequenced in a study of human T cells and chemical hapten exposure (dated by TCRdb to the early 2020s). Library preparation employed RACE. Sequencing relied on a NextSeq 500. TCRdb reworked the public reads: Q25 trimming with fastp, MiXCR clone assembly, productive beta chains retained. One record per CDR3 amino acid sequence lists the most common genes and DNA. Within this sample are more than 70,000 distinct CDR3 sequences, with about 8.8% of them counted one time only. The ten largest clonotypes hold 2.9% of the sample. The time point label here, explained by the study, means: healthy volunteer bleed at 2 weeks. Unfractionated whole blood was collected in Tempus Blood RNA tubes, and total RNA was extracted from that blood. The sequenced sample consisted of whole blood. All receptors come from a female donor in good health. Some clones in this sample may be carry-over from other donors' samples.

CDR3 loop: CASARSATTYEQYF. CDR3 DNA: TGTGCCTCCGCCCGGTCTGCGACTACCTACGAGCAGTACTTC. The V call is TRBV30, the J call TRBJ2-7; tentative D call: TRBD2 (5 bases). The germline CDR1 and CDR2 sequences are GTSNPN and SVGIG (reference sequence). The CDR3 loop spans 14 amino acids. V lost 7 bases, J lost 2 bases, and 18 bases lay in between.

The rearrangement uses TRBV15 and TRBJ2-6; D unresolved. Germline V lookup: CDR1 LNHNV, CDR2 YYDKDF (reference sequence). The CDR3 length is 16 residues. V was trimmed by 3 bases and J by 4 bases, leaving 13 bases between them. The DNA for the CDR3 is TGTGCCACCAGCAGGTTTATCGGGTCGGGGGCCAACGTCCTGACTTTC. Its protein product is CATSRFIGSGANVLTF.

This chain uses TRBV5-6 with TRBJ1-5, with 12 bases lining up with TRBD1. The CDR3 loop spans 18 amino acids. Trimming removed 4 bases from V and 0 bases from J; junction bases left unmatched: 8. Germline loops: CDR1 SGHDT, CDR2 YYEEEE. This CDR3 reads CASSKGQGAAYSNQPQHF. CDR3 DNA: TGTGCCAGCAGCAAGGGACAGGGGGCCGCTTATAGCAATCAGCCCCAGCATTTT.

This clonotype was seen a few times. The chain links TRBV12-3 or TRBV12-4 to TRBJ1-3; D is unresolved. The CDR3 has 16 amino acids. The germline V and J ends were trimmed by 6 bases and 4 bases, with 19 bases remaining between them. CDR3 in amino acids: CASSPLSGLFGNTIYF. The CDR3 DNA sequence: TGTGCCAGCAGCCCACTGTCCGGACTGTTCGGAAACACCATATATTTT.

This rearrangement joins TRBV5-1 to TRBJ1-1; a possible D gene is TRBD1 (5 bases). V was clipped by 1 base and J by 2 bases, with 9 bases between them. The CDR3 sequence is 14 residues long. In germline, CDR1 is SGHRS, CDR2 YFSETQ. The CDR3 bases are TGCGCCAGCAGCTTGCAGGGTACAAACACTGAAGCTTTCTTT. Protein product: CASSLQGTNTEAFF.

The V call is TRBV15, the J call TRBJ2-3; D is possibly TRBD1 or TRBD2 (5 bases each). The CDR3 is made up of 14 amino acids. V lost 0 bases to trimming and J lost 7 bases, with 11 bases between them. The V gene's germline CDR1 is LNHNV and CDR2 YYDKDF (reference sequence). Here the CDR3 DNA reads TGTGCCACCAGCAGAGATTCGGGGCCTCATACGCAGTATTTT. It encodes CATSRDSGPHTQYF.

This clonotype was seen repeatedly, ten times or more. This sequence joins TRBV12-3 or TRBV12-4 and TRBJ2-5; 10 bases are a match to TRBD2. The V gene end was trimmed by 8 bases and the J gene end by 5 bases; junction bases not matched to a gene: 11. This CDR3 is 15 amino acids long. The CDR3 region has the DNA TGTGCCAGCTTATCAGCGGGAGGGCCGTGGGAGACCCAGTACTTC. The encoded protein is CASLSAGGPWETQYF.

The CDR3 region has the DNA TGCGCCAGCAGCCAAGTCTTCGGATCGCGTTTAAACTATGGCTACACCTTC. It yields the protein CASSQVFGSRLNYGYTF. The chain has TRBV4-1 and TRBJ1-2; the D is unclear. Germline CDR1 is MGHRA and CDR2 is YSYEKL. V lost 1 base and J lost 2, with 17 bases in between. The CDR3 consists of 17 residues.

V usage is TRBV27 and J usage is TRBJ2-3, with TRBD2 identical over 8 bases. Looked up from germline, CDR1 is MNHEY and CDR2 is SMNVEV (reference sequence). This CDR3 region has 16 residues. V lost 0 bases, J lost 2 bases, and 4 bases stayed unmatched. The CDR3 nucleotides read TGTGCCAGCAGTTTATCGATTAGCGGGACCACAGATACGCAGTATTTT. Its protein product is CASSLSISGTTDTQYF.

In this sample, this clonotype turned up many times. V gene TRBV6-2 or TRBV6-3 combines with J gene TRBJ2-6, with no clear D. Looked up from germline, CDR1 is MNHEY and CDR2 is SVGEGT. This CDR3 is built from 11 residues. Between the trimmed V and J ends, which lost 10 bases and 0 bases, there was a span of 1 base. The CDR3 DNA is TGTGCCACCTCTGGGGCCAACGTCCTGACTTTC. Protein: CATSGANVLTF.

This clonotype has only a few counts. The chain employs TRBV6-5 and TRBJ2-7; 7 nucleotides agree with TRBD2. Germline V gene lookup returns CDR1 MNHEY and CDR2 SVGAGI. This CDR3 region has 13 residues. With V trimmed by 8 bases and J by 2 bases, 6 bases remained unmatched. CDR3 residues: CASRSSGPYEQYF. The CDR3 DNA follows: TGTGCCAGCCGGTCTAGCGGTCCCTACGAGCAGTACTTC.

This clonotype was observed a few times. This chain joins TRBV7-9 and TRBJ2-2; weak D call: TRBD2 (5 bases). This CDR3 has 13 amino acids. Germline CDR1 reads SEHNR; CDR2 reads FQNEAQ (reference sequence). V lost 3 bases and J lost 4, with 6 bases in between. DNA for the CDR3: TGTGCCAGCAGCTTGAGGGTCACCGGGGAGCTGTTTTTT. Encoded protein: CASSLRVTGELFF.

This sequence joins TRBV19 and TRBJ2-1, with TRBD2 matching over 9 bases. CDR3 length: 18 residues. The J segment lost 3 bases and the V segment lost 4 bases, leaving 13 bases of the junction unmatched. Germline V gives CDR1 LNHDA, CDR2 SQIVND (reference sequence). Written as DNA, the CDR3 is TGTGCCAGTAGTACTGGGACTAGCCGGAAGTGGTACTACAATGAGCAGTTCTTC. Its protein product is CASSTGTSRKWYYNEQFF.

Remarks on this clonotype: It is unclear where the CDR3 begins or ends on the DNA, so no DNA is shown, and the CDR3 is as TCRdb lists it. The CDR3 spells CASSSSGSISEKLFF. This rearrangement joins TRBV12-3 or TRBV12-4 to TRBJ1-4. The CDR3 sequence runs 15 residues, both termini included.

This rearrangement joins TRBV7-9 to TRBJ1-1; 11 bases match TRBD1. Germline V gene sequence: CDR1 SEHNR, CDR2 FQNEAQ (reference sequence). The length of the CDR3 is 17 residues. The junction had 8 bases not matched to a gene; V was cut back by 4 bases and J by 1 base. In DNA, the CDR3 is TGTGCCAGCAGCTCCCCCCGGGACAGGGGGACGAACACTGAAGCTTTCTTT. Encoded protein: CASSSPRDRGTNTEAFF.